The 29 T cell receptor beta chains below all came from one sample that was sequenced in a study of blood T cell repertoires in COVID-19. Profiled with immunoSEQ multiplex PCR; TCRdb holds only in-frame clones, not every one. The repertoire consists of roughly 200,000 clones, with more than 65% occurring once and the leading ten covering approximately 7.2%. Sequenced sample: peripheral blood. The receptors stem from a woman aged 80 or over with acute or convalescent COVID-19.

The rearrangement links TRBV4-1 to TRBJ1-1; D remains ambiguous. The CDR3 is made up of 12 amino acids. Germline CDR1 reads MGHRA; CDR2 reads YSYEKL. Trimming left V 0 bases short and J 8 bases short, with 7 bases between. CDR3 protein: CASSQEIGEAFF. CDR3 nucleotides: TGCGCCAGCAGCCAAGAAATTGGCGAAGCTTTCTTT.

In its sample, this clone ranks as medium-sized. The V and J genes are TRBV10-2 and TRBJ2-7; D gene ambiguous. V was shortened by 0 bases and J by 1 base, with 10 bases between the two germline ends. The CDR3 contains 15 residues. The germline CDR1 and CDR2 sequences are WSHSY and SAAADI. The CDR3: CASSESSTVSYEQYF. The DNA of the CDR3 is TGCGCCAGCAGTGAGTCGTCGACTGTTTCCTACGAGCAGTACTTC.

This clone was seen just once. This sequence joins TRBV19 and TRBJ2-3; D unresolved. The CDR3 totals 12 residues. V lost 2 bases and J 6 bases, leaving 6 bases between the germline ends. CDR1 is LNHDA and CDR2 is SQIVND in the germline V gene (reference sequence). DNA for the CDR3: TGTGCCAGTAGTATATCCGGGGATACGCAGTATTTT. Translation: CASSISGDTQYF.

This clone has a single count. The chain couples TRBV11-3 to TRBJ2-5; a possible D gene is TRBD1 (7 bases). The germline CDR1 and CDR2 sequences are SGHNT and YENEEA. Trimming pared 1 base from V and 1 base from J, leaving 10 bases between. The CDR3 loop spans 15 amino acids. The CDR3: CASSLGGTVQETQYF. The CDR3 DNA reads as TGTGCCAGCAGCTTAGGCGGGACAGTCCAAGAGACCCAGTACTTC. The full variable domain, completed using reference TRBV11-3 and TRBJ2-5, is EAGVVQSPRYKIIEKKQPVAFWCNPISGHNTLYWYLQNLGQGPELLIRYENEEAVDDSQLPKDRFSAERLKGVDSTLKIQPAELGDSAVYLCASSLGGTVQETQYFGPGTRLLVL.

This clone was found once. The chain has TRBV5-1 and TRBJ2-2, with TRBD2 matching 9 bases. Germline trimming cut 3 bases from V and 5 bases from J; bases unmatched to any gene: 8. CDR1 and CDR2 from the germline V gene are SGHRS and YFSETQ. CDR3 length equals 16 residues. This CDR3 reads CASSSDSGSVTGELFF. Here the CDR3 DNA reads TGCGCCAGCAGCTCCGATAGCGGGAGCGTGACCGGGGAGCTGTTTTTT. The full variable domain, its missing parts supplied by reference TRBV5-1 and TRBJ2-2, is KAGVTQTPRYLIKTRGQQVTLSCSPISGHRSVSWYQQTPGQGLQFLFEYFSETQRNKGNFPGRFSGRQFSNSRSEMNVSTLELGDSALYLCASSSDSGSVTGELFFGEGSRLTVL.

The chain links TRBV18 to TRBJ2-1, with a possible D match to TRBD2 (6 bases). Per germline, CDR1 KGHSH and CDR2 LQKENI. Trimming stripped 8 bases from V and 0 bases from J, with 14 bases between. The CDR3 is 15 residues long. This CDR3 reads CASDPLGGSYNEQFF. The CDR3 DNA is TGTGCCAGCGATCCCCTGGGGGGCTCCTACAATGAGCAGTTCTTC.

This rearrangement joins TRBV4-1 to TRBJ2-7; perhaps TRBD1 as D (6 bases). CDR3 length: 15 residues. Trimming cost V 0 bases and J 1 base, with 10 bases left between them. The V gene's germline CDR1 is MGHRA and CDR2 YSYEKL. The CDR3 bases are TGCGCCAGCAGCCAAGAACAGGGTCCGTCCTACGAGCAGTACTTC. Protein product: CASSQEQGPSYEQYF.

This clone has only one observation. V gene TRBV30 combines with J gene TRBJ2-1; 8 bases align to TRBD2. This CDR3 region has 14 residues. Germline assignment: CDR1 GTSNPN and CDR2 SVGIG (reference sequence). V lost 4 bases to trimming and J lost 7 bases; unmatched junction nucleotides: 9. This chain's CDR3 is CAWMLAGIGNEQFF. In nucleotides, the CDR3 is TGTGCCTGGATGTTAGCGGGAATAGGAAATGAGCAGTTCTTC. Full variable domain (outside the CDR3, taken from reference TRBV30 and TRBJ2-1): SQTIHQWPATLVQPVGSPLSLECTVEGTSNPNLYWYRQAAGRGLQLLFYSVGIGQISSEVPQNLSASRPQDRQFILSSKKLLLSDSGFYLCAWMLAGIGNEQFFGPGTRLTVL.

The sample holds a few counts of this clone. The V call is TRBV7-9, the J call TRBJ2-1, with 11 bases aligning to TRBD2. After removal of 5 bases from V and 3 bases from J, the junction contained 9 bases not matched to a gene. Germline loops: CDR1 SEHNR, CDR2 FQNEAQ (reference sequence). The CDR3 has 17 residues. The CDR3 region is CASSPMQLAGVYNEQFF. CDR3 in DNA: TGTGCCAGCAGCCCAATGCAACTAGCGGGGGTCTACAATGAGCAGTTCTTC.

V gene TRBV7-9 combines with J gene TRBJ1-1, with D hard to call. Trimming cost V 6 bases and J 2 bases, with 13 bases left between them. The CDR3 loop spans 14 amino acids. Germline V gene sequence: CDR1 SEHNR, CDR2 FQNEAQ (reference sequence). CDR3 sequence reads: CASRGGGINTEAFF. The DNA of the CDR3 is TGTGCCAGCAGGGGAGGCGGTATTAACACTGAAGCTTTCTTT.

The rearrangement joins TRBV4-2 to TRBJ1-6, with D hard to call. Between the trimmed V and J ends, which lost 0 bases and 10 bases, there was a span of 13 bases. CDR3 length equals 15 residues. The germline V gene has CDR1 LGHNA and CDR2 YNFKEQ. CDR3 residues: CASSQEGQVESPLHF. In DNA form, the CDR3 reads TGTGCCAGCAGCCAAGAAGGCCAGGTAGAGTCACCCCTCCACTTT.

This clone was counted a single time. The chain carries TRBV30 and TRBJ2-1, with 11 bases identical to TRBD2. Germline V gene lookup returns CDR1 GTSNPN and CDR2 SVGIG (reference sequence). The CDR3 contains 13 residues. V dropped 3 bases and J dropped 9; count of bases not matched to a gene: 4. CDR3: CAWRLAGGFEQFF. CDR3 coding DNA: TGTGCCTGGAGGCTAGCGGGGGGTTTTGAGCAGTTCTTC.

Only a few counts were recorded for this clone. The V gene is TRBV9, the J gene TRBJ2-7; no clear D. Germline values: CDR1 SGDLS, CDR2 YYNGEE. The length of the CDR3 is 14 residues. V dropped 4 bases and J dropped 2 bases, with 13 bases sitting between them. CDR3: CASSPERVPYEQYF. The CDR3 DNA is TGTGCCAGCAGCCCTGAAAGAGTCCCCTACGAGCAGTACTTC.

The rearrangement uses TRBV6-5 and TRBJ1-1, with D unresolved. The CDR3 has 14 amino acids. CDR1 is MNHEY, CDR2 SVGAGI, per germline. Trimming removed 0 bases at V and 1 base at J, with 6 bases between. In DNA form, the CDR3 reads TGTGCCAGCAGTTACTCAGCCACGAACACTGAAGCTTTCTTT. Translating it yields CASSYSATNTEAFF.

V gene TRBV19 combines with J gene TRBJ2-7; 8 bases match TRBD2. The trim removed 4 bases at V and 7 bases at J, leaving 9 bases unmatched. The CDR3 covers 14 residues. The germline CDR1 and CDR2 sequences are LNHDA and SQIVND (reference sequence). The chain's CDR3 is CASSKGTRLLEQYF. For the CDR3, the DNA is TGTGCCAGTAGTAAGGGGACTAGACTCCTGGAGCAGTACTTC. Drawing the rest from reference TRBV19 and TRBJ2-7, the complete variable domain is DGGITQSPKYLFRKEGQNVTLSCEQNLNHDAMYWYRQDPGQGLRLIYYSQIVNDFQKGDIAEGYSVSREKKESFPLTVTSAQKNPTAFYLCASSKGTRLLEQYFGPGTRLTVT.

The V and J genes are TRBV3-1 (or the pseudogene TRBV3-2) and TRBJ1-5, with D possibly matching TRBD1 (5 bases). Germline V gene data show CDR1 as LGHDT and CDR2 as YNNKEL (reference sequence). CDR3 length: 15 amino acids. Trimming pared 1 base from V and 6 bases from J, leaving 13 bases between. The DNA for the CDR3 is TGTGCCAGCAGCCAAGGTTCGCAGGGAGGTCAGCCCCAGCATTTT. It translates to CASSQGSQGGQPQHF.

This chain links TRBV12-3 or TRBV12-4 with TRBJ2-3; D is perhaps TRBD1 (6 bases). The V and J ends lost 5 bases and 5 bases respectively, with 8 bases between them. This CDR3 is 12 amino acids long. The CDR3 coding sequence is TGTGCCAGCAGTCAACAGGGAGATACGCAGTATTTT. It yields the protein CASSQQGDTQYF.

The chain couples TRBV19 to TRBJ2-1; perhaps TRBD2 as D (5 bases). V was cut by 5 bases and J by 2 bases, with 16 bases left in between. Germline lookup yields CDR1 LNHDA and CDR2 SQIVND (reference sequence). This CDR3 comprises 16 residues. For the CDR3, the DNA is TGTGCCAGTAGTTCGGCCTTTCGGAGGCCCTACAATGAGCAGTTCTTC. Its protein product is CASSSAFRRPYNEQFF.

This sequence joins TRBV3-1 (or the pseudogene TRBV3-2) and TRBJ1-4; 7 positions match TRBD1. From germline, CDR1 is LGHDT and CDR2 YNNKEL (reference sequence). CDR3 length equals 17 residues. V shed 4 bases and J 3 bases; nucleotides not matched to a gene: 11. The CDR3 nucleotides are TGTGCCAGCAGCCTTAGACAGGGAAGGACGGCTAATGAAAAACTGTTTTTT. It translates to CASSLRQGRTANEKLFF.

V and J are TRBV27 and TRBJ2-4; no clear D gene. The CDR3 has 17 residues. The V end lost 0 bases, the J end lost 0 bases, and 12 bases lay between the germline ends. Germline loops: CDR1 MNHEY, CDR2 SMNVEV (reference sequence). CDR3 nucleotide sequence: TGTGCCAGCAGTTTATCGGGCAGTCCATTAGCCAAAAACATTCAGTACTTC. Its protein product is CASSLSGSPLAKNIQYF.

The V gene is TRBV21-1, the J gene TRBJ1-5. TRBV21-1 is a pseudogene. This CDR3 is built from 15 residues. CDR3 residues: CASSKWEGSSQPQHF. The CDR3 nucleotides read TGTGCCAGCAGCAAATGGGAGGGATCTAGTCAGCCCCAGCATTTT.

The V and J genes are TRBV10-3 and TRBJ2-5; D is perhaps TRBD1 (6 bases). Germline CDR1 is ENHRY and CDR2 is SYGVKD. This CDR3 has 14 residues. The germline V and J ends were trimmed by 0 bases and 4 bases, with 9 bases remaining between them. The CDR3 is CAISESQGLETQYF. The CDR3 DNA reads TGTGCCATCAGTGAGTCGCAGGGGCTAGAGACCCAGTACTTC.

This clone appeared a single time. The chain links TRBV21-1 to TRBJ1-5. TRBV21-1 is a pseudogene segment. The CDR3 loop spans 12 amino acids. CDR3: CASSKLDQPQHF. The CDR3 DNA reads as TGTGCCAGCAGCAAATTAGATCAGCCCCAGCATTTT.

The chain links TRBV7-6 to TRBJ2-5; the match to TRBD1 covers 7 bases. This CDR3 spans 13 amino acids. Losses at the gene ends were 5 bases for V and 6 bases for J; bases not matched to a gene: 6. The germline V gene has CDR1 SGHVS and CDR2 FNYEAQ. CDR3 in amino acids: CASSRRQGKTQYF. CDR3 nucleotides: TGTGCCAGCAGCCGGAGACAGGGAAAGACCCAGTACTTC.

The chain uses TRBV10-1 and TRBJ1-1; TRBD1 might be the D (5 bases). Trimming cost V 4 bases and J 0 bases, with 18 bases left between them. Germline CDR1 is WNHNN and CDR2 is SYGVQD (reference sequence). The CDR3 runs 17 residues. CDR3 DNA sequence: TGCGCCAGCAGTGCATGGCAGGGCGCCAATATGAACACTGAAGCTTTCTTT. Its translation is CASSAWQGANMNTEAFF.

V is TRBV27 and J is TRBJ2-4, with 15 bases aligning to TRBD2. Germline loops: CDR1 MNHEY, CDR2 SMNVEV (reference sequence). The CDR3 consists of 20 residues. V lost 6 bases to trimming and J lost 4 bases; unmatched junction nucleotides: 16. CDR3 in DNA: TGTGCCAGCAGCCCGACGGGACTAGCGGGAGGCGGAGGTGCTAAAAACATTCAGTACTTC. Amino acids: CASSPTGLAGGGGAKNIQYF.

The J gene is TRBJ1-5, the V gene TRBV5-1; 7 nucleotides agree with TRBD1. The CDR3 extends over 15 amino acids. The junction had 9 bases not matched to a gene; V was cut back by 2 bases and J by 7 bases. CDR1 and CDR2 (germline): SGHRS, YFSETQ. The CDR3 coding sequence is TGCGCCAGCAGCTTCTCAGGGGGTCAGGGGCAGCCCCAGCATTTT. It codes for CASSFSGGQGQPQHF.

The V and J genes are TRBV4-1 and TRBJ1-6; D is undetermined. CDR1 is MGHRA and CDR2 is YSYEKL in the germline V gene. This CDR3 is 14 amino acids long. Trimming removed 1 base from V and 9 bases from J, with 10 bases in between. CDR3 protein: CASSQGQLGSPLHF. The CDR3 DNA sequence: TGCGCCAGCAGCCAAGGTCAACTCGGTTCACCCCTCCACTTT.

This clone was counted between two and nine times. This chain joins TRBV6-1 and TRBJ2-3, with 14 bases matching TRBD2. The length of the CDR3 is 18 residues. Germline trimming cut 4 bases from V and 1 base from J; bases unmatched to any gene: 7. The V gene's germline CDR1 is MNHNS and CDR2 SASEGT. CDR3 DNA: TGTGCCAGCAGTGCCGGGACTAGCGGGAGAAGGGGCACAGATACGCAGTATTTT. This codes for CASSAGTSGRRGTDTQYF.